Below, 31 T cell receptor beta chains from the same sample are listed, as sequenced in a study of control samples from healthy donors and cancer patients. Some clones are missing from TCRdb's copy, which holds only in-frame ones; the method was immunoSEQ multiplex PCR. Of around 30,000 clones in the sample, roughly 95% are singletons; the top ten hold approximately 6.6%. The sample consisted of blood. The receptor set was obtained from a man aged 55 to 70 in good health.

This clone was seen just once. A read error may produce the germline difference seen at one junction end. The V gene is TRBV5-1, the J gene TRBJ2-7, with 9 bases fitting TRBD2. Germline V lookup: CDR1 SGHRS, CDR2 YFSETQ. The CDR3 has 14 amino acids. CDR3 protein: CARRAGGATYEQYF. CDR3 coding DNA: TGCGCCCGCAGGGCGGGGGGGGCGACCTACGAGCAGTACTTC.

The V call is TRBV30, the J call TRBJ1-5; weak D call: TRBD1 (5 bases). Germline CDR1 and CDR2: GTSNPN and SVGIG (reference sequence). The germline V and J ends were trimmed by 7 bases and 4 bases, with 17 bases remaining between them. The CDR3 sequence is 14 residues long. This chain's CDR3 is CAFSGPGTNQPQHF. The CDR3 region has the DNA TGTGCCTTCTCGGGGCCTGGAACTAATCAGCCCCAGCATTTT.

The genes are TRBV7-9 and TRBJ1-2, with 7 bases lining up with TRBD1. CDR3 length: 13 residues. The trim removed 5 bases at V and 10 bases at J, leaving 10 bases unmatched. Germline loops: CDR1 SEHNR, CDR2 FQNEAQ (reference sequence). CDR3 DNA sequence: TGTGCCAGCAGCCTCACTTCACAGGGGAACTACACCTTC. It encodes CASSLTSQGNYTF.

This clone was observed a handful of times. The chain employs TRBV4-1 and TRBJ1-1; D remains ambiguous. The CDR3 runs 15 residues. Trimming removed 0 bases from V and 4 bases from J, with 12 bases in between. In germline, CDR1 is MGHRA, CDR2 YSYEKL. CDR3 amino acids: CASSQDAGWGTEAFF. CDR3 coding DNA: TGCGCCAGCAGCCAAGATGCTGGTTGGGGCACTGAAGCTTTCTTT.

V usage is TRBV5-1 and J usage is TRBJ1-4; 8 bases match TRBD1. Looked up from germline, CDR1 is SGHRS and CDR2 is YFSETQ. The CDR3 has 14 amino acids. With V trimmed by 4 bases and J by 8 bases, 7 bases remained unmatched. CDR3 in DNA: TGCGCCAGCAGCGGGGGACAGGTTGGGGAAAAACTGTTTTTT. Its translation is CASSGGQVGEKLFF.

As to this clone: The junction differs from germline at one of its ends, possibly a read error. The chain has TRBV18 and TRBJ1-1; the D is unclear. Per the germline V gene, CDR1 is KGHSH and CDR2 is LQKENI. The CDR3 is 15 residues long. The CDR3 bases are TGTGCCACCTCAGGTGCCGGGTCTTGGGACACTGAAGCTTTCTTT. This gives the protein CATSGAGSWDTEAFF.

This chain links TRBV4-3 with TRBJ2-3; 11 nucleotides align to TRBD1. The V gene end was trimmed by 0 bases and the J gene end by 4 bases; junction bases not matched to a gene: 3. The CDR3 runs to 16 residues. Germline V gives CDR1 LGHNA, CDR2 YSLEER. CDR3 in DNA: TGCGCCAGCAGCCAAGAAACGGGACAGGGGGCAGATACGCAGTATTTT. This encodes CASSQETGQGADTQYF.

The genes are TRBV4-1 and TRBJ2-3; D possibly corresponds to TRBD1 (5 bases). The germline V gene has CDR1 MGHRA and CDR2 YSYEKL. Trimming pared 1 base from V and 4 bases from J, leaving 12 bases between. CDR3 length: 15 residues. The CDR3 DNA sequence: TGCGCCAGCAGCCAAGGACAGTTGTCGGCAGATACGCAGTATTTT. Its translation is CASSQGQLSADTQYF.

This clone was recorded only once. The chain employs TRBV5-4 and TRBJ2-5; TRBD2 aligns across 10 bases. The V gene's germline CDR1 is SGHNT and CDR2 YYREEE (reference sequence). The CDR3 length is 14 residues. With V trimmed by 7 bases and J by 5 bases, 8 bases remained unmatched. DNA for the CDR3: TGTGCCAGCTGCGCCGGGACTAGCGAGGAGACCCAGTACTTC. Amino acid sequence: CASCAGTSEETQYF.

J is TRBJ2-7 and V is TRBV5-5; D assignment may be TRBD1 or TRBD2 (6 bases each). This CDR3 contains 16 residues. Trimming left V 2 bases short and J 3 bases short, with 18 bases between. Germline-derived CDR1 and CDR2 are SGHKS and YYEKEE (reference sequence). DNA for the CDR3: TGTGCCAGCAGCTTTAGCGGTGGACAGTTTAGCTACGAGCAGTACTTC. Translation gives CASSFSGGQFSYEQYF.

The J gene is TRBJ1-5, the V gene TRBV10-3; D is undetermined. The V gene lost 4 bases and the J gene lost 2 bases, with 6 bases spanning the gap. The CDR3 runs 13 residues. The germline gives CDR1 ENHRY, CDR2 SYGVKD. CDR3: CAISGIGNQPQHF. CDR3 sequence (DNA): TGTGCCATCAGTGGAATCGGCAATCAGCCCCAGCATTTT.

The V call is TRBV4-3, the J call TRBJ1-4, with D possibly matching TRBD1 (5 bases). The CDR3 is 15 amino acids. Germline assignment: CDR1 LGHNA and CDR2 YSLEER. Trimming pared 3 bases from V and 5 bases from J, leaving 13 bases between. The CDR3 DNA reads as TGCGCCAGCAGCCACACCAGGGTGGGGAATGAAAAACTGTTTTTT. Translating gives CASSHTRVGNEKLFF.

V and J are TRBV5-4 and TRBJ1-2, with 8 bases matching TRBD1. CDR1 is SGHNT, CDR2 YYREEE, per germline (reference sequence). The CDR3 totals 15 residues. Unmatched junction bases numbered 9, after V lost 0 bases and J lost 8 bases. The DNA for the CDR3 is TGTGCCAGCAGCTTGGGGGACCAGGGGGCGCGAGGCTACACCTTC. It is translated as CASSLGDQGARGYTF.

This chain joins TRBV18 and TRBJ1-5; maybe TRBD1 (5 bases). The CDR3 has 15 amino acids. Germline lookup yields CDR1 KGHSH and CDR2 LQKENI. V was pared by 6 bases and J by 3 bases, with 15 bases between. CDR3 loop: CASSPTQGYNQPQHF. CDR3 nucleotide sequence: TGTGCCAGCTCGCCCACCCAGGGATACAATCAGCCCCAGCATTTT.

J is TRBJ1-4 and V is TRBV10-2, with a weak D call TRBD1 (5 bases). V lost 6 bases, J lost 0 bases, and 11 bases lay in between. Germline V gene sequence: CDR1 WSHSY, CDR2 SAAADI. This CDR3 region has 15 residues. The CDR3 is CASRDMGATNEKLFF. The DNA of the CDR3 is TGCGCCAGCAGGGACATGGGTGCAACTAATGAAAAACTGTTTTTT.

The genes are TRBV5-4 and TRBJ1-2; no definite D call. The germline CDR1 and CDR2 sequences are SGHNT and YYREEE (reference sequence). The CDR3 spans 13 residues. The V and J ends lost 4 bases and 2 bases respectively, with 9 bases between them. The CDR3 reads CASSPKENYGYTF. DNA for the CDR3: TGTGCCAGCAGCCCGAAGGAAAACTATGGCTACACCTTC.

This clone was observed once. In nucleotides, the CDR3 is TGTGCCACCAGCAAGGACAGCTACACAGATACGCAGTATTTT. It codes for CATSKDSYTDTQYF. The genes are TRBV15 and TRBJ2-3; TRBD1 is a possible D gene (6 bases). Per germline, CDR1 LNHNV and CDR2 YYDKDF (reference sequence). V was pared by 4 bases and J by 2 bases, with 10 bases between. This CDR3 comprises 14 residues. The variable domain in full, completed from reference TRBV15 and TRBJ2-3, reads DAMVIQNPRYQVTQFGKPVTLSCSQTLNHNVMYWYQQKSSQAPKLLFHYYDKDFNNEADTPDNFQSRRPNTSFCFLDIRSPGLGDTAMYLCATSKDSYTDTQYFGPGTRLTVL.

The V gene is TRBV27, the J gene TRBJ2-1; 11 bases align to TRBD2. Germline V gene sequence: CDR1 MNHEY, CDR2 SMNVEV (reference sequence). V lost 1 base to trimming and J lost 8 bases; unmatched junction nucleotides: 7. The CDR3 contains 16 residues. CDR3 sequence: CASSLWGSGGGDEQFF. The CDR3 DNA sequence: TGTGCCAGCAGTTTATGGGGTAGCGGGGGGGGCGATGAGCAGTTCTTC.

The V gene is TRBV2, the J gene TRBJ1-1, with 9 bases identical to TRBD1. The germline CDR1 and CDR2 sequences are SNHLY and FYNNEI. The CDR3 extends over 14 amino acids. V trimming: 6 bases; J trimming: 0 bases; junction bases outside the gene matches: 2. In nucleotides, the CDR3 is TGTGCCAGCAGGGACAGGGGCATGAACACTGAAGCTTTCTTT. Protein sequence: CASRDRGMNTEAFF. Supplemented by reference TRBV2 and TRBJ1-1, the full variable domain reads EPEVTQTPSHQVTQMGQEVILRCVPISNHLYFYWYRQILGQKVEFLVSFYNNEISEKSEIFDDQFSVERPDGSNFTLKIRSTKLEDSAMYFCASRDRGMNTEAFFGQGTRLTVV.

This chain uses TRBV7-3 with TRBJ1-3; TRBD1 is a possible D gene (5 bases). Germline V gene sequence: CDR1 SGHTA, CDR2 FQGTGA. Trimming removed 1 base at V and 2 bases at J, with 9 bases between. The CDR3 is made up of 15 amino acids. CDR3: CASSLMGETGNTIYF. The CDR3 DNA sequence: TGTGCCAGCAGCTTAATGGGGGAAACTGGAAACACCATATATTTT. Variable domain in full (rest from reference TRBV7-3 and TRBJ1-3): GAGVSQTPSNKVTEKGKYVELRCDPISGHTALYWYRQSLGQGPEFLIYFQGTGAADDSGLPNDRFFAVRPEGSVSTLKIQRTERGDSAVYLCASSLMGETGNTIYFGEGSWLTVV.

The chain is built from TRBV9 and TRBJ1-3, with 9 positions matching TRBD1. The CDR3 sequence is 17 residues long. V dropped 3 bases and J dropped 3; count of bases not matched to a gene: 10. In germline, CDR1 is SGDLS, CDR2 YYNGEE. In DNA, the CDR3 is TGTGCCAGCAGCGACCCGGGACAGGGAGGAAGTGGAAACACCATATATTTT. It encodes CASSDPGQGGSGNTIYF.

V is TRBV27 and J is TRBJ1-4, with 7 bases that match TRBD1. The trim removed 6 bases at V and 6 bases at J, leaving 4 bases unmatched. This CDR3 is 13 amino acids long. The germline gives CDR1 MNHEY, CDR2 SMNVEV (reference sequence). In DNA form, the CDR3 reads TGTGCCAGCAGGACAGGGAACGATGAAAAACTGTTTTTT. Translated, it gives CASRTGNDEKLFF.

The CDR3 DNA reads TGTGCCGGGAAGACAGGGAGGTTGGAGCAGTACTTC. It yields the protein CAGKTGRLEQYF. This sequence joins TRBV9 and TRBJ2-7; D possibly corresponds to TRBD1 (7 bases). CDR3 size: 12 residues. Germline V gives CDR1 SGDLS, CDR2 YYNGEE. Trimming removed 10 bases at V and 7 bases at J, with 18 bases between.

V and J are TRBV29-1 and TRBJ1-4; TRBD1 agrees at 7 bases. With V trimmed by 5 bases and J by 10 bases, 10 bases remained unmatched. The CDR3 runs 13 residues. The germline gives CDR1 SQVTM, CDR2 ANQGSEA. CDR3 sequence reads: CSVNRQGEGKLFF. CDR3 in DNA: TGCAGCGTTAATCGACAGGGTGAAGGAAAACTGTTTTTT.

V and J are TRBV19 and TRBJ1-2; no clear D. Germline values: CDR1 LNHDA, CDR2 SQIVND (reference sequence). The CDR3 is 14 amino acids. Trimming cost V 0 bases and J 2 bases, with 7 bases left between them. CDR3 in amino acids: CASSIDNGNYGYTF. The CDR3 DNA is TGTGCCAGTAGTATAGACAACGGAAACTATGGCTACACCTTC.

This chain uses TRBV3-1 (or the pseudogene TRBV3-2) with TRBJ1-1; no clear D gene. This CDR3 is built from 16 residues. CDR1 and CDR2 from the germline V gene are LGHDT and YNNKEL (reference sequence). V lost 0 bases, J lost 0 bases, and 11 bases lay in between. The CDR3 bases are TGTGCCAGCAGCCAAGATTGGCAGACCTTGAACACTGAAGCTTTCTTT. It codes for CASSQDWQTLNTEAFF.

The rearrangement joins TRBV27 to TRBJ1-6; D remains ambiguous. Germline loops: CDR1 MNHEY, CDR2 SMNVEV (reference sequence). The CDR3 spans 15 residues. Trimming pared 6 bases from V and 9 bases from J, leaving 18 bases between. For the CDR3, the DNA is TGTGCCAGCAGCGTCCTCGGGCAGTACGCTTCACCCCTCCACTTT. It yields the protein CASSVLGQYASPLHF.

The V and J genes are TRBV5-1 and TRBJ1-1, with D perhaps TRBD1 (5 bases). CDR3 size: 16 residues. Germline V lookup: CDR1 SGHRS, CDR2 YFSETQ. The ends were cut back, 2 bases at V and 2 bases at J, with 16 bases in the middle. The CDR3: CASSFGAVNLNTEAFF. In DNA, the CDR3 is TGCGCCAGCAGCTTTGGGGCAGTTAACTTAAACACTGAAGCTTTCTTT.

The V call is TRBV5-6, the J call TRBJ2-7; possibly TRBD2 for D (7 bases). The ends were cut back, 5 bases at V and 2 bases at J, with 14 bases in the middle. The CDR3 is 14 residues long. CDR1 SGHDT and CDR2 YYEEEE come from the germline V gene. The CDR3 region is CASRRTGGPYEQYF. CDR3 nucleotide sequence: TGTGCCAGCAGAAGGACGGGGGGCCCCTACGAGCAGTACTTC.

V and J are TRBV6-2 or TRBV6-3 and TRBJ2-4, with 8 bases that match TRBD2. Trimming took 6 bases from V and 3 from J; bases not matched to a gene: 10. CDR1 and CDR2 (germline): MNHEY, SVGEGT. CDR3 length: 16 amino acids. The DNA of the CDR3 is TGTGCCAGCAGACCTGGACTAGCTAGGGACAAAAACATTCAGTACTTC. Translated: CASRPGLARDKNIQYF.

This chain joins TRBV7-2 and TRBJ1-1; D is uncertain. The CDR3 contains 13 residues. Germline V gives CDR1 SGHTA, CDR2 FQGNSA. Between the trimmed V and J ends, which lost 4 bases and 6 bases, there was a span of 12 bases. The CDR3 DNA reads as TGTGCCAGCAGCTCGCAGTTTTATTCTGAAGCTTTCTTT. This codes for CASSSQFYSEAFF. The full variable domain, its missing parts supplied by reference TRBV7-2 and TRBJ1-1, is GAGVSQSPSNKVTEKGKDVELRCDPISGHTALYWYRQSLGQGLEFLIYFQGNSAPDKSGLPSDRFSAERTGGSVSTLTIQRTQQEDSAVYLCASSSQFYSEAFFGQGTRLTVV.